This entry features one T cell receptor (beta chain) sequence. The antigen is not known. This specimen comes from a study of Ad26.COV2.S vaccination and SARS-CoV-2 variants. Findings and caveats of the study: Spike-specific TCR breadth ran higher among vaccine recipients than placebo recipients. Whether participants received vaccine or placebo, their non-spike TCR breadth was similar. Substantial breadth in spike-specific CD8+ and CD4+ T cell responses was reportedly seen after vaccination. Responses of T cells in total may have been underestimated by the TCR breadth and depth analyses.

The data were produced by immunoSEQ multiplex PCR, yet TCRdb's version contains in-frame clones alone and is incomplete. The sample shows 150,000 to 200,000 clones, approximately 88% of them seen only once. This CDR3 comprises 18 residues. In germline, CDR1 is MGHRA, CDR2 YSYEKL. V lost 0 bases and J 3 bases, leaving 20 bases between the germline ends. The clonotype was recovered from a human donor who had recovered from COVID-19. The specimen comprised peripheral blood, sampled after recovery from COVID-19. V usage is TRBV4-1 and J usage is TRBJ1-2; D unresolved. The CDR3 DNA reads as TGCGCCAGCAGCCAAGATAGTCAGGCGACAATCGGATACTATGGCTACACCTTC. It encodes CASSQDSQATIGYYGYTF.